Sequencing of this T cell receptor (beta chain) was carried out in a study of cytomegalovirus exposure and HLA in healthy donors. About the research overall: The 100 to 150 validation repertoires and the approximately 700 first-cohort repertoires shared a platform, a later analysis reported.

The donors belonged to the approximately 130-subject validation cohort, separate from the roughly 710-subject first cohort. Libraries were prepared by immunoSEQ multiplex PCR; TCRdb keeps only in-frame clonotypes and omits some of them. The profile shows approximately 200,000 clones, about 93% of them singletons. The germline CDR1 and CDR2 sequences are ENHRY and SYGVKD. This CDR3 spans 12 amino acids. V lost 8 bases to trimming and J lost 4 bases, with 11 bases between them. This TCR came from a woman under 30 in good health and CMV-seronegative. The sequenced material came from PBMCs. This sequence joins TRBV10-3 and TRBJ2-5; the D gene is possibly TRBD2 (5 bases). CDR3 sequence reads: CAIGKGGETQYF. The CDR3 nucleotides are TGTGCCATCGGTAAAGGAGGAGAGACCCAGTACTTC.